This record looks at one TCR beta chain sequence and its context. Its antigen is not identified. The source of the sample is a study of cytomegalovirus exposure and HLA in healthy donors. Findings and caveats of the study: Common viral pathogens were later found to be apparently linked to several of the most significant clusters. Earlier analysis looked at TCR beta V segments, and most were productive about 87% or about 30% of the time. Later analysis identified a missense DCLRE1C variant that was linked to TCR beta V- and J-gene trimming. As confirmed in vitro, a few CMV-associated chains were specific for CMV antigens.

CDR3 length equals 12 residues. The V gene's germline CDR1 is SGHDT and CDR2 YYEEEE. V was shortened by 2 bases and J by 7 bases, with 10 bases between the two germline ends. This PCR relied on a set of 60 Vbeta primers and 13 Jbeta primers. Produced via immunoSEQ multiplex PCR; TCRdb's table is partial and in-frame only. The data contain roughly 120,000 clones, around 78% of them singletons. The chain couples TRBV5-6 to TRBJ2-7, with D possibly being TRBD1 (6 bases). The TCR sequence derives from a man in his sixties in good health and CMV-seropositive. Source material: PBMCs. CDR3 in DNA: TGTGCCAGCAGCTTTTGGGGGCTGGAGCAGTACTTC. This translates into CASSFWGLEQYF.